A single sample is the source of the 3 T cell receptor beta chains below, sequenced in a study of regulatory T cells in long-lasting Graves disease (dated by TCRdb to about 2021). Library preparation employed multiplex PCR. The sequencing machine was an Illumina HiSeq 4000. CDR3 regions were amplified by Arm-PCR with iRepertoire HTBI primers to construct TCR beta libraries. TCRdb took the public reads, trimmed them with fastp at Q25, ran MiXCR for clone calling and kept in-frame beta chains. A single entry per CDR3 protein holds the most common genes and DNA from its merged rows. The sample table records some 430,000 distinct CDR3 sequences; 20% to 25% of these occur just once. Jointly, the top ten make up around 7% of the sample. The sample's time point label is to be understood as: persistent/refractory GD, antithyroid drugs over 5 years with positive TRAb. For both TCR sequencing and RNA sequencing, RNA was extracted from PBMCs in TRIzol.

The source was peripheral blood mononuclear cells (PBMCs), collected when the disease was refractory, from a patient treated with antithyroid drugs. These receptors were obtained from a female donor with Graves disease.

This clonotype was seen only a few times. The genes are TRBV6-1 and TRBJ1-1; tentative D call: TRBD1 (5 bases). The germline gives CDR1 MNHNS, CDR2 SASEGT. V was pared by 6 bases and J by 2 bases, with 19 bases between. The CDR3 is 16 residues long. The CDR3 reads CASSPTAQAKNTEAFF. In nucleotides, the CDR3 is TGTGCCAGCAGCCCGACAGCACAGGCGAAAAACACTGAAGCTTTCTTT.

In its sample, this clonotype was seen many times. In DNA, the CDR3 is TGTGCCAGCAGTTTAAACAGGATCATCCCCGGGGAGCTGTTTTTT. As protein: CASSLNRIIPGELFF. The rearrangement uses TRBV28 and TRBJ2-2; the D gene is possibly TRBD1 (5 bases). The germline V gene has CDR1 MDHEN and CDR2 SYDVKM. The CDR3 is made up of 15 amino acids. Between the trimmed V and J ends, which lost 2 bases and 6 bases, there was a span of 13 bases. The whole variable domain, remainder taken from reference TRBV28 and TRBJ2-2, is DVKVTQSSRYLVKRTGEKVFLECVQDMDHENMFWYRQDPGLGLRLIYFSYDVKMKEKGDIPEGYSVSREKKERFSLILESASTNQTSMYLCASSLNRIIPGELFFGEGSRLTVL.

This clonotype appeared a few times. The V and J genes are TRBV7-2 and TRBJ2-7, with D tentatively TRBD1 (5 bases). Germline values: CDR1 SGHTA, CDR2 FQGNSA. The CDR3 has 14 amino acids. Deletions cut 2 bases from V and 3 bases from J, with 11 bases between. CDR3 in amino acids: CASSLTQGFYEQYF. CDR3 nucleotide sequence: TGTGCCAGCAGCTTAACGCAGGGCTTCTACGAGCAGTACTTC.